This T cell receptor beta chain derives from a study of vaccination effects on CD4 cells after COVID-19. Study overall: All study participants received two doses of BNT162b2 or mRNA-1273 vaccine.

V was shortened by 5 bases and J by 3 bases, with 8 bases between the two germline ends. Germline V CDR1 and CDR2: MNHEY, SVGEGT. CDR3 length: 13 residues. The assay was immunoSEQ multiplex PCR, and TCRdb's table has in-frame clones only and misses some. The repertoire has about 24,000 clones, under 75% of them found once; the top ten carry under 15%. Sequencing was preceded by expansion of antigen-specific CD4+ T cells with viral peptide pools in the ViraFEST assay. When 10 to 11 days of culture had elapsed, CD4+ T cells were isolated. None of these healthy vaccinees had been infected with SARS-CoV-2 before vaccination. Note on this clone: What it recognizes is unknown.

The sequence was obtained from a human donor who received a COVID-19 vaccine. Sequenced here: CD4+ T cells from PBMCs cultured with HCoV-OC43 spike peptides, sampled before COVID-19 vaccination. Subset defined: HCoV-OC43 spike overlapping peptide pool stimulation. This chain links TRBV6-2 or TRBV6-3 with TRBJ1-5; weak D call: TRBD1 (5 bases). The CDR3 spells CASSQGANQPQHF. The CDR3, as DNA: TGTGCCAGCAGTCAAGGGGCCAATCAGCCCCAGCATTTT.